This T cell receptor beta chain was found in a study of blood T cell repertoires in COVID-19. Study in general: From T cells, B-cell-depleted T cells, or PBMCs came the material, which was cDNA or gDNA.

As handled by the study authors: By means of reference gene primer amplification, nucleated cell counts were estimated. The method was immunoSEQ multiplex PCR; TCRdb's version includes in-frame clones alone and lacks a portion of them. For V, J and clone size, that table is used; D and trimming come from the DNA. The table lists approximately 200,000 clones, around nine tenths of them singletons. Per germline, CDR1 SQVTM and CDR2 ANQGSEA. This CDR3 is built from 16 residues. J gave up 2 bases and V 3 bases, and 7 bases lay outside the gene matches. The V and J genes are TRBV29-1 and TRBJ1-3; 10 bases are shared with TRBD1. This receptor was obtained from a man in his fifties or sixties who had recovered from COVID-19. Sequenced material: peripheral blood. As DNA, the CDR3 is TGCAGCGTTGAGTCTGGGGGGACAGGGGCTGGAAACACCATATATTTT. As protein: CSVESGGTGAGNTIYF.